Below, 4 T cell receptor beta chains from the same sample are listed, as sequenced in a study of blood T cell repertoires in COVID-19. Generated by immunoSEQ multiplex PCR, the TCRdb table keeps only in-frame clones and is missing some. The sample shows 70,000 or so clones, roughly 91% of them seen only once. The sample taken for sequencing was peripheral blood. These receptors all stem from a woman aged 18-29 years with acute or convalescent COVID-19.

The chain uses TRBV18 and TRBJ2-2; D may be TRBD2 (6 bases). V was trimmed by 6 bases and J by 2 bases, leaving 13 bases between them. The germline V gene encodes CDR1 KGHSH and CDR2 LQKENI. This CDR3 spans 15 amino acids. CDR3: CASSPGAPNTGELFF. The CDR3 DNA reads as TGTGCCAGCTCTCCGGGAGCCCCAAACACCGGGGAGCTGTTTTTT.

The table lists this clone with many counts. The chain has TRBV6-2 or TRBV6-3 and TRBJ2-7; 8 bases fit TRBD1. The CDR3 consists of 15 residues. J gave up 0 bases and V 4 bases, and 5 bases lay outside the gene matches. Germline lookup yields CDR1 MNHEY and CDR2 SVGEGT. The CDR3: CASSSYRGDSYEQYF. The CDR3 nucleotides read TGTGCCAGCAGTTCTTACAGGGGGGACTCCTACGAGCAGTACTTC.

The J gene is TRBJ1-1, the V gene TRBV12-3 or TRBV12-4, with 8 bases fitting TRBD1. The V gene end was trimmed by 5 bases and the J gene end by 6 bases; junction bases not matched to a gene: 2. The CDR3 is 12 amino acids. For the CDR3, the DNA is TGTGCCAGCAGTCAGGGGGCCCCTGAAGCTTTCTTT. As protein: CASSQGAPEAFF.

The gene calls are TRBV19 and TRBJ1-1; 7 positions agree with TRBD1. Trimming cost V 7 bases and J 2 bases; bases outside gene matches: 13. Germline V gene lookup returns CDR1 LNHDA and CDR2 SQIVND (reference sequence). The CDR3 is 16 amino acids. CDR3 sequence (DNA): TGTGCCAGTATTGATCAGCCAGGGGGAGGAAACACTGAAGCTTTCTTT. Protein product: CASIDQPGGGNTEAFF.